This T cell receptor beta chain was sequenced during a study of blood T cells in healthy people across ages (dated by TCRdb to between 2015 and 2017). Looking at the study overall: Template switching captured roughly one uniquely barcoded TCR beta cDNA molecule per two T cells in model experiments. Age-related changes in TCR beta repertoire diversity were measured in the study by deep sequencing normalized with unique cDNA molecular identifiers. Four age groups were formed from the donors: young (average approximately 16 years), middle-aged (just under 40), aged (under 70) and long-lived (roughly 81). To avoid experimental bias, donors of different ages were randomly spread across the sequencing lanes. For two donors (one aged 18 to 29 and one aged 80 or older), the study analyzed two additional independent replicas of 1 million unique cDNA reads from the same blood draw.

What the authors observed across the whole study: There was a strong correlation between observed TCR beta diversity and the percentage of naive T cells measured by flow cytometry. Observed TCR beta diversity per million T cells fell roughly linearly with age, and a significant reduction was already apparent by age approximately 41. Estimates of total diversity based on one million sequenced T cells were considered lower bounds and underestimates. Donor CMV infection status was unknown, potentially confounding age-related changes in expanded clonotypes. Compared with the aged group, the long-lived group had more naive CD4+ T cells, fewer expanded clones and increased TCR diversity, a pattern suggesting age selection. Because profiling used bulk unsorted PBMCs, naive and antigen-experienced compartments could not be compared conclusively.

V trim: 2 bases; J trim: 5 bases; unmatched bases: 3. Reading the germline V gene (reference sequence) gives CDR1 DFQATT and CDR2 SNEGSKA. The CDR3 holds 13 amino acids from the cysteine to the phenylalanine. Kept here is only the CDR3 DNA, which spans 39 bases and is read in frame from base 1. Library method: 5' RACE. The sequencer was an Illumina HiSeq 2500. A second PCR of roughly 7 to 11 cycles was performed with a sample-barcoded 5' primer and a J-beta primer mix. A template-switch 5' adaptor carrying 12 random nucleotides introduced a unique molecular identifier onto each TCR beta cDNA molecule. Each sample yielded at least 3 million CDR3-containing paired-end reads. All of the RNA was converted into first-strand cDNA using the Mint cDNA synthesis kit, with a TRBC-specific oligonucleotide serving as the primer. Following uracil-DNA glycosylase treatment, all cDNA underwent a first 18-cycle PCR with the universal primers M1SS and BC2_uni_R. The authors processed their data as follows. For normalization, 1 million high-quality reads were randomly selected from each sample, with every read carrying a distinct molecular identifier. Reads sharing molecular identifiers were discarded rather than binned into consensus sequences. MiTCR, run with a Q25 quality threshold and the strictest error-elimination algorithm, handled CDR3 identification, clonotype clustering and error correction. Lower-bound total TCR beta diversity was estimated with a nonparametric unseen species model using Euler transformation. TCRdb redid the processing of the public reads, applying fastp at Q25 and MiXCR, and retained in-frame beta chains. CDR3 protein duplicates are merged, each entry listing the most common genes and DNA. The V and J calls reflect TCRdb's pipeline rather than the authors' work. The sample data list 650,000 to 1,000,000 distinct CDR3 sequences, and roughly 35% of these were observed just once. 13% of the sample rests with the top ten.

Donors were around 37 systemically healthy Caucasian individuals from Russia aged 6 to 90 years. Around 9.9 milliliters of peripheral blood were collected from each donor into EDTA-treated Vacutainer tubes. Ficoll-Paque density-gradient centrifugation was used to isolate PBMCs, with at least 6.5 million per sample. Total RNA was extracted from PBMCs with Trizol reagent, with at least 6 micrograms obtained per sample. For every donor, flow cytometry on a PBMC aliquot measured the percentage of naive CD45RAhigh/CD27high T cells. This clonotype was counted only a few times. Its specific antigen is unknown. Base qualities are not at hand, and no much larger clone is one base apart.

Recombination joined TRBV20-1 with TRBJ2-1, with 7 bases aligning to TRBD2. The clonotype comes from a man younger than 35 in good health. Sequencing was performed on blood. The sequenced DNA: TGCAGTGCTAGAACGGGGGGAGACAATGAGCAGTTCTTC. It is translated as CSARTGGDNEQFF.